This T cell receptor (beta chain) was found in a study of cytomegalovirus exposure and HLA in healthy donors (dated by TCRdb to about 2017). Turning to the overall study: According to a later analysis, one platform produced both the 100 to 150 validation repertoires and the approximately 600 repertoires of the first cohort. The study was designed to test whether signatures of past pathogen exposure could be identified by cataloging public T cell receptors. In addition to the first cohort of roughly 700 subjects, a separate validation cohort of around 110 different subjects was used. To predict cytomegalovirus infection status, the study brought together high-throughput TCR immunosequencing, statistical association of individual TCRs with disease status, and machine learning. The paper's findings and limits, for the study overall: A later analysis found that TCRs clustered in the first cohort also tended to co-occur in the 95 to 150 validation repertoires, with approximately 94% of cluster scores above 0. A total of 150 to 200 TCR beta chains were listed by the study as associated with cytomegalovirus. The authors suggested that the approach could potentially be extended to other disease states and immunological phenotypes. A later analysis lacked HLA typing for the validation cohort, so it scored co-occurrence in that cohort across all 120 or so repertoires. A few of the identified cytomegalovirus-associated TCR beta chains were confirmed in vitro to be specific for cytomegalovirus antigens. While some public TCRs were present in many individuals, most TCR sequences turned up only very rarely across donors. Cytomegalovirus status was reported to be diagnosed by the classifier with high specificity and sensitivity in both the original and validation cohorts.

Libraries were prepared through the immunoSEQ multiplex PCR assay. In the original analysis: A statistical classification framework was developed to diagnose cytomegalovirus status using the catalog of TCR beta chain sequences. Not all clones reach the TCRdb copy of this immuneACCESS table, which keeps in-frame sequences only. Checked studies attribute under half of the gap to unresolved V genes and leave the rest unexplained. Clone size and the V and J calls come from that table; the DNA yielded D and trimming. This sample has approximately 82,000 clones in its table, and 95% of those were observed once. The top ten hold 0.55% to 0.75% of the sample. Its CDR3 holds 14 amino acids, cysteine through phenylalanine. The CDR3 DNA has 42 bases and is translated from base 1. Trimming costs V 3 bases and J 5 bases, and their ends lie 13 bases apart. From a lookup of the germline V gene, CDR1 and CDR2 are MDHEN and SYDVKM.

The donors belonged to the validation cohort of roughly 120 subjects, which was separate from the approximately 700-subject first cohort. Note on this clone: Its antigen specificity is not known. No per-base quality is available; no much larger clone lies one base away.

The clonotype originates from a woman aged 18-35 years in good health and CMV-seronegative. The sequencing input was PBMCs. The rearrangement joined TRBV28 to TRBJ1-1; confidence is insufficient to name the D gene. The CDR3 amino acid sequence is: CASSFYGEVTEAFF. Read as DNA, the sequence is TGTGCCAGCAGTTTCTATGGGGAGGTGACTGAAGCTTTCTTT.